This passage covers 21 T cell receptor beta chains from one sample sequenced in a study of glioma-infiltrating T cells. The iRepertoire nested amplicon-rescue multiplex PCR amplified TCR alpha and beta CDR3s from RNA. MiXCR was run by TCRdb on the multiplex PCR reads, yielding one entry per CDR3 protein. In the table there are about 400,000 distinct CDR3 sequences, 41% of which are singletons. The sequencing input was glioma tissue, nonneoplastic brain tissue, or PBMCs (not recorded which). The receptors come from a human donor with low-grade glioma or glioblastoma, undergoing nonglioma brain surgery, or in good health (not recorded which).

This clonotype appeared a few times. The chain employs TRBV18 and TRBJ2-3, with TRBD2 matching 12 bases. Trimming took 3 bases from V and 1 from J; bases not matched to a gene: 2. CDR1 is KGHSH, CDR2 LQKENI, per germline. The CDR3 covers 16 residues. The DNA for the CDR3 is TGTGCCAGCTCACCGGGACTAGCGGGCCGCACAGATACGCAGTATTTT. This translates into CASSPGLAGRTDTQYF.

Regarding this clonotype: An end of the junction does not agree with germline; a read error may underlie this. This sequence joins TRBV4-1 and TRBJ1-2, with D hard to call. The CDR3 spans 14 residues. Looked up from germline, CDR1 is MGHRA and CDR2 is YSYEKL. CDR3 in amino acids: CASSQSGSNYGYNF. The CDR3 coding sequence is TGCGCCAGCAGCCAATCGGGCAGTAACTATGGCTACAACTTC.

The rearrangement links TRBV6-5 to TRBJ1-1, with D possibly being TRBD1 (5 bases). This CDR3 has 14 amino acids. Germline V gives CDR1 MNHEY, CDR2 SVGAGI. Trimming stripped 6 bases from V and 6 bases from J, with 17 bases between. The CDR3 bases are TGTGCCAGCAGCTCGTCTACAGGCCGGGCTGAAGCTTTCTTT. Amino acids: CASSSSTGRAEAFF.

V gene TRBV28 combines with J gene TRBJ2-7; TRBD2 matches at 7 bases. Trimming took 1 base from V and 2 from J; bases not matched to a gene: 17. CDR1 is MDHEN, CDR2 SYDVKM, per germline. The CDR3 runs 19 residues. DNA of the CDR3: TGTGCCAGCAGTTTATTCTTTCGGGGTATGCTAGCGGCAACCTACGAGCAGTACTTC. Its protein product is CASSLFFRGMLAATYEQYF.

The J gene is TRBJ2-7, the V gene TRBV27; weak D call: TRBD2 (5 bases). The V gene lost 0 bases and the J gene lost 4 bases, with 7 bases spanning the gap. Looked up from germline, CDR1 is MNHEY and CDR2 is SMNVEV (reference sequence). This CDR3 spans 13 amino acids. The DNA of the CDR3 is TGTGCCAGCAGTTTATCGGAGGCATACGAGCAGTACTTC. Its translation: CASSLSEAYEQYF.

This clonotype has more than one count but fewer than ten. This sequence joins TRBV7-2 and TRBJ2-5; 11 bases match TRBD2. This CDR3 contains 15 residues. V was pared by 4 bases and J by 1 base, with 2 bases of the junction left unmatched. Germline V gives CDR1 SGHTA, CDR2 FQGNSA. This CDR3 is CASSWTSGLQETQYF. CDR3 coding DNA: TGTGCCAGCAGCTGGACTAGCGGGCTCCAAGAGACCCAGTACTTC.

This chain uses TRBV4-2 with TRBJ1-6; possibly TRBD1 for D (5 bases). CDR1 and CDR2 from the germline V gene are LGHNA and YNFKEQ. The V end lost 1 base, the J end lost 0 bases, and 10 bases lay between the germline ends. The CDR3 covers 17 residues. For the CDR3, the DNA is TGTGCCAGCAGCCAAGCCGGGACCGGCTCCTATAATTCACCCCTCCACTTT. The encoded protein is CASSQAGTGSYNSPLHF.

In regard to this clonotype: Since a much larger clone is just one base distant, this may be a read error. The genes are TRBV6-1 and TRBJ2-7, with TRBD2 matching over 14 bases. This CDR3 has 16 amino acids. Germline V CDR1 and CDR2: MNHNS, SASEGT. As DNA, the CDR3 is TGTGCCAGAAGTGTGGGACTAGCGGGAGAACTCCACGAGCAGTACTTC. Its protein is CARSVGLAGELHEQYF.

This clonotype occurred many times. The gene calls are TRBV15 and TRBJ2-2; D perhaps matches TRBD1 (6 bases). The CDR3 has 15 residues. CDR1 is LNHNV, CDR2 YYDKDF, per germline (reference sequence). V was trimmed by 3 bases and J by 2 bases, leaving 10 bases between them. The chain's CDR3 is CATSSDRRNTGELFF. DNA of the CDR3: TGTGCCACCAGCAGTGACAGGCGAAACACCGGGGAGCTGTTTTTT. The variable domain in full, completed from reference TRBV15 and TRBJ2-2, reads DAMVIQNPRYQVTQFGKPVTLSCSQTLNHNVMYWYQQKSSQAPKLLFHYYDKDFNNEADTPDNFQSRRPNTSFCFLDIRSPGLGDTAMYLCATSSDRRNTGELFFGEGSRLTVL.

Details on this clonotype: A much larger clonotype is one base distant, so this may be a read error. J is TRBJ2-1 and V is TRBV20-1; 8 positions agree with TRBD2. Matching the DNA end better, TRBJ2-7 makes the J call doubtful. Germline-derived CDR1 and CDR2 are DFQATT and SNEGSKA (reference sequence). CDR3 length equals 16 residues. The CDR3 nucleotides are TGCAGTGCTAGAGATTCCCAGCGGGAGAACTCCTACGAGCAGTACTTC. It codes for CSARDSQRENSYEQYF.

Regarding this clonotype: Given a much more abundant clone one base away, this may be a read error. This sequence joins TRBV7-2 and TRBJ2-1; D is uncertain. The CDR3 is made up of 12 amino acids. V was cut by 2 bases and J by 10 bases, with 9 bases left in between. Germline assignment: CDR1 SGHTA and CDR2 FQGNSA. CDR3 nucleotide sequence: TGTGCCAGCAGCTTACGACCCCACGAGCAGTTCTTC. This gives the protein CASSLRPHEQFF.

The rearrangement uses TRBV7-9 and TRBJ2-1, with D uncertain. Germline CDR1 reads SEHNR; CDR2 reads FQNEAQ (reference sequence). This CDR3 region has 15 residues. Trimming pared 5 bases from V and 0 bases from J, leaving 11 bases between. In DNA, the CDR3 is TGTGCCAGCAGCATCACAGCTAGCTCCTACAATGAGCAGTTCTTC. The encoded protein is CASSITASSYNEQFF. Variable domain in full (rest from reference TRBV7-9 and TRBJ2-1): DTGVSQNPRHKITKRGQNVTFRCDPISEHNRLYWYRQTLGQGPEFLTYFQNEAQLEKSRLLSDRFSAERPKGSFSTLEIQRTEQGDSAMYLCASSITASSYNEQFFGPGTRLTVL.

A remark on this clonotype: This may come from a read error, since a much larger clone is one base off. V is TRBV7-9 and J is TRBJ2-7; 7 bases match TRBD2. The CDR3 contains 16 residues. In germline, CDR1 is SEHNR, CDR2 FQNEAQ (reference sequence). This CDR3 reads CAGSLADSGRLGEQYF. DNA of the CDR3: TGTGCCGGCAGCTTAGCAGATAGCGGGCGCCTCGGCGAGCAGTACTTC.

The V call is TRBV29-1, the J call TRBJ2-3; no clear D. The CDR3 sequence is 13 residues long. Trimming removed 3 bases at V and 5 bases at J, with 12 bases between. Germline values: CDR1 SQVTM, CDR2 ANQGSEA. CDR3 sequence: CSVDEVNRDTQYF. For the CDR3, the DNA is TGCAGCGTTGACGAGGTTAACAGAGATACGCAGTATTTT.

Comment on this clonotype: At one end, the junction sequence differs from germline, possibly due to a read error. The CDR3, as DNA: TGTGACAGCAGCCAAGACTTACAAGAGACCCAGTACTTC. It specifies CDSSQDLQETQYF. The J gene is TRBJ2-5, the V gene TRBV4-2; D gene uncertain. Germline V gene data show CDR1 as LGHNA and CDR2 as YNFKEQ. The CDR3 is 13 residues long.

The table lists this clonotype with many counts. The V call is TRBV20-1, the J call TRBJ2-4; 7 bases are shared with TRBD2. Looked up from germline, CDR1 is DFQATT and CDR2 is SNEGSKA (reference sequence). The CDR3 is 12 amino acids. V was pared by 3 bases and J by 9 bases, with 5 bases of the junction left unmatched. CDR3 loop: CSASRTSSIQYF. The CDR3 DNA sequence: TGCAGTGCTAGCCGGACTAGTTCCATTCAGTACTTC.

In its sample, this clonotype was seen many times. The CDR3 spells CASSPPGLAALRFF. CDR3 nucleotide sequence: TGTGCCAGCAGTCCACCAGGACTAGCGGCCTTGCGTTTCTTC. The chain couples TRBV27 to TRBJ2-1; 10 bases are a match to TRBD2. With 5 bases clipped from V and 16 bases from J, the junction kept 14 bases outside the gene matches. The CDR3 totals 14 residues. CDR1 is MNHEY and CDR2 is SMNVEV in the germline V gene (reference sequence).

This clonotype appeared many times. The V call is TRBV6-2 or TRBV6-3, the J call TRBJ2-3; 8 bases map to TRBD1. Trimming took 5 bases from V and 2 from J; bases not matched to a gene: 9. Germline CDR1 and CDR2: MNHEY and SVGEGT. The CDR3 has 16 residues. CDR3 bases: TGTGCCAGCAGTCCCAACAGGGGGTGGAACACAGATACGCAGTATTTT. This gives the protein CASSPNRGWNTDTQYF.

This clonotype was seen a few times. Here the CDR3 DNA reads TGCGCCAGCAGCCAAGATGGCGGGGAGTACACTGAAGCTTTCTTT. Translated, it gives CASSQDGGEYTEAFF. The V gene is TRBV4-3, the J gene TRBJ1-1; D gene uncertain. CDR3 length: 15 residues. In germline, CDR1 is LGHNA, CDR2 YSLEER. V was cut by 0 bases and J by 3 bases, with 11 bases left in between.

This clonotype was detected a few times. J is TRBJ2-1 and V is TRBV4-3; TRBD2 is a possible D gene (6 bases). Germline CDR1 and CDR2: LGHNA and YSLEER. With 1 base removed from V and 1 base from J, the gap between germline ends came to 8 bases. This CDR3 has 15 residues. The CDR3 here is CASSQGTNSYNEQFF. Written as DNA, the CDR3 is TGCGCCAGCAGCCAAGGGACTAATTCCTACAATGAGCAGTTCTTC.

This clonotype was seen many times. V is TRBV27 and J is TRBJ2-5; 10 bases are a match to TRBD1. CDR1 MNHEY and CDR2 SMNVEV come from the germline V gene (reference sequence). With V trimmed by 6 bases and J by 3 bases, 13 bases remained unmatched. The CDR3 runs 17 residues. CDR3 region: CASSHLGQGITEETQYF. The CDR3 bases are TGTGCCAGCAGCCATCTGGGACAGGGGATCACAGAAGAGACCCAGTACTTC.